The sequence of this T cell receptor beta chain was determined in a study of blood T cell repertoires in COVID-19. Overall study context: The United States, Italy and Spain provided the acute and convalescent COVID-19 samples.

Original data processing: From reference gene primer amplification, estimates of nucleated cell counts were derived. Libraries were prepared by immunoSEQ multiplex PCR; TCRdb keeps only in-frame clonotypes and omits some of them. V and J calls and clone size come straight from that table; D and trimming were deduced from the DNA. Of roughly 200,000 clones listed, 80% to 85% are singletons. This CDR3 spans 17 amino acids. Sequencing used peripheral blood. The chain joins TRBV21-1 to TRBJ1-4; the table's D call, TRBD1, has no DNA check behind it. TRBV21-1 is listed as a pseudogene. The clonotype comes from a middle-aged man with active or convalescent COVID-19. The CDR3 loop is CASLRDRDIDSHEKLFF. CDR3 DNA sequence: TGTGCCAGCCTCCGGGACAGGGATATCGACAGTCATGAAAAACTGTTTTTT.